The 7 T cell receptor beta chains listed next were all sequenced from one sample in a study of T cells after yellow fever vaccination. TCRdb reanalysed the 5' RACE reads using MiXCR and keeps one entry per CDR3 protein. The data contain hundreds of thousands of distinct CDR3 sequences, around 8.1% of them seen just once; the ten biggest clones take up approximately 15%. The material sequenced was PBMCs, taken roughly 47 days after the first yellow fever vaccination. These receptors came from a man aged 18 to 29 who received the YFV17D yellow fever vaccine.

This clonotype is a singleton in its sample. An end of the junction differs from the germline gene, which may be a read error. V usage is TRBV20-1 and J usage is TRBJ1-6; 8 bases line up with TRBD1. This CDR3 spans 13 amino acids. The germline CDR1 and CDR2 sequences are DFQATT and SNEGSKA (reference sequence). The CDR3 spells CSAKDREDSHLHF. The CDR3 DNA sequence: TGCAGTGCTAAGGACAGGGAAGATTCACACCTCCACTTT.

This clonotype was detected only a few times. The chain recombines TRBV11-2 with TRBJ1-6; D perhaps matches TRBD1 (5 bases). The CDR3 extends over 15 amino acids. CDR1 and CDR2 from the germline V gene are SGHAT and FQNNGV. Trimming shortened V by 1 base and J by 9 bases, and 13 bases separated the two germline ends. The CDR3 region is CASSLVEGKSSPLHF. In nucleotides, the CDR3 is TGTGCCAGCAGCTTAGTAGAGGGGAAGTCTTCACCCCTCCACTTT.

The V gene is TRBV5-4, the J gene TRBJ2-3; 7 nucleotides agree with TRBD1. Germline lookup yields CDR1 SGHNT and CDR2 YYREEE (reference sequence). J lost 2 bases, V lost 0 bases, and 12 bases had no gene match. The CDR3 covers 18 residues. CDR3 sequence: CASSLATGSNRLTDTQYF. The CDR3 region has the DNA TGTGCCAGCAGCTTGGCGACAGGGTCCAACCGACTCACAGATACGCAGTATTTT.

This clonotype occurred many times. The V gene is TRBV4-3, the J gene TRBJ1-1; no clear D gene. The V gene's germline CDR1 is LGHNA and CDR2 YSLEER. Trimming stripped 1 base from V and 3 bases from J, with 9 bases between. The CDR3 length is 14 residues. The CDR3 loop is CASSQVFSDTEAFF. CDR3 nucleotide sequence: TGCGCCAGCAGCCAAGTCTTTTCCGACACTGAAGCTTTCTTT.

The chain uses TRBV4-2 and TRBJ1-4; the D gene is possibly TRBD1 (5 bases). The germline CDR1 and CDR2 sequences are LGHNA and YNFKEQ. Trimming cost V 0 bases and J 3 bases, with 11 bases left between them. The CDR3 spans 16 residues. The CDR3 spells CASSQDAGRPNEKLFF. DNA for the CDR3: TGTGCCAGCAGCCAAGACGCAGGGCGGCCTAATGAAAAACTGTTTTTT.

The chain carries TRBV20-1 and TRBJ2-5, with D uncertain. Between the trimmed V and J ends, which lost 3 bases and 0 bases, there was a span of 11 bases. The CDR3 is 14 residues long. Germline V gene sequence: CDR1 DFQATT, CDR2 SNEGSKA (reference sequence). The CDR3 here is CSARRRSNQETQYF. Here the CDR3 DNA reads TGCAGTGCTAGGCGCAGGAGTAACCAAGAGACCCAGTACTTC.

V and J are TRBV6-1 and TRBJ1-4; no definite D call. V dropped 7 bases and J dropped 5 bases, with 8 bases sitting between them. The V gene's germline CDR1 is MNHNS and CDR2 SASEGT. This CDR3 has 12 residues. In DNA form, the CDR3 reads TGTGCCAGCATCGGGCCGAATGAAAAACTGTTTTTT. Amino acid sequence: CASIGPNEKLFF.